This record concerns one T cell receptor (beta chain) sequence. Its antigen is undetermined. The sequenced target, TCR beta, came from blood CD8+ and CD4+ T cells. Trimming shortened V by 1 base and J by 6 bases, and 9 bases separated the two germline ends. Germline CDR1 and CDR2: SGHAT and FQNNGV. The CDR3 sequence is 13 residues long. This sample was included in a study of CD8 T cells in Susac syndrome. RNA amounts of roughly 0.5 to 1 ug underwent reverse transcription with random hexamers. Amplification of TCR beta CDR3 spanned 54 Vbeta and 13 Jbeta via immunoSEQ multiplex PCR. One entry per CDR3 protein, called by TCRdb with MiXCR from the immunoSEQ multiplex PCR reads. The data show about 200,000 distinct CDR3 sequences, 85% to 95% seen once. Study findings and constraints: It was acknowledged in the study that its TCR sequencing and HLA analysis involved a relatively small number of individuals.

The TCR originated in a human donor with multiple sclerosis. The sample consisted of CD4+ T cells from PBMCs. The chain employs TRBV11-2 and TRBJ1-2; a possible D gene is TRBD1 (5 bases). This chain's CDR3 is CASSLAGPDGYTF. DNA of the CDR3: TGTGCCAGCAGCTTAGCAGGGCCCGATGGCTACACCTTC. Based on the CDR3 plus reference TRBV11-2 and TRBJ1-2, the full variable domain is EAGVAQSPRYKIIEKRQSVAFWCNPISGHATLYWYQQILGQGPKLLIQFQNNGVVDDSQLPKDRFSAERLKGVDSTLKIQPAKLEDSAVYLCASSLAGPDGYTFGSGTRLTVV.